This entry describes one TCR beta chain. Antigen specificity is unknown. These data are taken from a study of Ad26.COV2.S vaccination and SARS-CoV-2 variants. About the research overall: A COV1001 Ad26.COV2.S trial-arm participant provided the sample. Ad26.COV2.S shots went into the muscle once or twice, 56 days apart. Study-level findings and limits: Those who received vaccine or placebo ended up with similar non-spike TCR breadth.

As to treatment: around 19 received Ad26.COV2.S at low or high dose, single or two shots; several received placebo; per-sample allocation not given. Collection of samples fell on day 63 after the first vaccine or placebo injection. TCRdb's table, derived via immunoSEQ multiplex PCR, lists solely in-frame clones and lacks some. Here the sample spans about 410,000 clones, roughly nine tenths being singletons. Germline assignment: CDR1 MNHEY and CDR2 SVGAGI. After removal of 6 bases from V and 0 bases from J, the junction contained 4 bases not matched to a gene. This CDR3 spans 14 amino acids. V and J are TRBV6-5 and TRBJ1-1, with 7 nucleotides matching TRBD1. The specimen was peripheral blood, collected in a trial of Ad26.COV2.S vaccine versus placebo. The receptor's source is a person between 18 and 59 years old who received the Ad26.COV2.S COVID-19 vaccine or a placebo. CDR3 bases: TGTGCCAGCAGGGCAGGGGGGATGAACACTGAAGCTTTCTTT. This encodes CASRAGGMNTEAFF.